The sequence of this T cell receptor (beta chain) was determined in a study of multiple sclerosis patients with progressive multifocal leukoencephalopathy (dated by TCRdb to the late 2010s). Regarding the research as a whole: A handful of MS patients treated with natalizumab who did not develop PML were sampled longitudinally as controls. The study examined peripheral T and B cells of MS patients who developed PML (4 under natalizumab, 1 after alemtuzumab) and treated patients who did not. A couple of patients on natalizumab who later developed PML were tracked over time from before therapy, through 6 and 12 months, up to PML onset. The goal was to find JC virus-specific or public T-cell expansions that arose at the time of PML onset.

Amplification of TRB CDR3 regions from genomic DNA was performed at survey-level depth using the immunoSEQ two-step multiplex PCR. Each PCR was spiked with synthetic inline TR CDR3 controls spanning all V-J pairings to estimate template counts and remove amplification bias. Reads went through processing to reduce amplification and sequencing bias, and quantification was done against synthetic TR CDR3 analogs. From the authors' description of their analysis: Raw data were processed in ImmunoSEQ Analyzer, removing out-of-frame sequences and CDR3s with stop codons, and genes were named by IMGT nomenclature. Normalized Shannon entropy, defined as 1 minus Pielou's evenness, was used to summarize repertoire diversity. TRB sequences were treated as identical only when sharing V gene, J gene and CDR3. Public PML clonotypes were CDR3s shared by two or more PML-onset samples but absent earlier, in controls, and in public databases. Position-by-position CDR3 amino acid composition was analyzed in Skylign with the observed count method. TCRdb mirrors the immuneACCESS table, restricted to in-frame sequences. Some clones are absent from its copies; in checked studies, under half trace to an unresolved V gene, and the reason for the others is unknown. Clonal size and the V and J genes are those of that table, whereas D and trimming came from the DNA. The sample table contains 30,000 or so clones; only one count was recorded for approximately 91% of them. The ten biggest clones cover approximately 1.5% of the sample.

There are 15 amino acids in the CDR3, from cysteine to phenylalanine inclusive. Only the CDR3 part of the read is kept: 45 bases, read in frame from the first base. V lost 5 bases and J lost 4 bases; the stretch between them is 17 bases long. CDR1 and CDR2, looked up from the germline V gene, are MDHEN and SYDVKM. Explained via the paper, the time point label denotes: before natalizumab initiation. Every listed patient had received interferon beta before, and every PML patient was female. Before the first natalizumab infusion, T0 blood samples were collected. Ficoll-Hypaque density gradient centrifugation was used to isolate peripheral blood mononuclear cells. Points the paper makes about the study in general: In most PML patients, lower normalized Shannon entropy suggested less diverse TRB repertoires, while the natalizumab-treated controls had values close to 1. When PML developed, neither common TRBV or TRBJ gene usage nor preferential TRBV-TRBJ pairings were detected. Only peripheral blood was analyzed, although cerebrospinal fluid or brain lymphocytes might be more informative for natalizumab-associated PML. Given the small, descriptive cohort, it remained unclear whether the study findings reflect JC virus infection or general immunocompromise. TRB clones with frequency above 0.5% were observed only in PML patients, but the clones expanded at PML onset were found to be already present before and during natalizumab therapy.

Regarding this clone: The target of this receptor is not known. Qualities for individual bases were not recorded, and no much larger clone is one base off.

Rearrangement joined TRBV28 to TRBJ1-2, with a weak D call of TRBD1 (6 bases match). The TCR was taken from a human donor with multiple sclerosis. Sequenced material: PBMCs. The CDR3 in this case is CASSGGGAGTYGYTF. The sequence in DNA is TGTGCCAGCAGTGGTGGGGGCGCGGGTACCTATGGCTACACCTTC.